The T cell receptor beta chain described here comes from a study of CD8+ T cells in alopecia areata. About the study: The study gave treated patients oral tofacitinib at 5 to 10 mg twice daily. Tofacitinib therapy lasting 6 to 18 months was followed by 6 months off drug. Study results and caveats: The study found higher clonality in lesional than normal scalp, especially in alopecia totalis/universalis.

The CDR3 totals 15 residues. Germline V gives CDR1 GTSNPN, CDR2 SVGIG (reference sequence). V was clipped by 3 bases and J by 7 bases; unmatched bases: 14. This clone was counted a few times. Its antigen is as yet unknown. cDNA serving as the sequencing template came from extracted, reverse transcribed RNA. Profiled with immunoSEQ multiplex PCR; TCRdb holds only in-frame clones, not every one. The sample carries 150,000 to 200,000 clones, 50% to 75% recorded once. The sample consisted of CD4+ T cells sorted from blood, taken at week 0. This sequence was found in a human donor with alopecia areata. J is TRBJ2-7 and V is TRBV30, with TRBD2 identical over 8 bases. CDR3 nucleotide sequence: TGTGCCTGGAGATTGAAAAGCGGGGGCCCGGGGGAGCAGTACTTC. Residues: CAWRLKSGGPGEQYF.